This T cell receptor beta chain was observed in a study of PD-L1 blockade in urothelial cancer. Study background: Counts from blood samples showed a median of 141,255 T cells.

Profiling relied on immunoSEQ multiplex PCR, and the TCRdb table lists in-frame clones only, not all of them. The sample has under 30,000 clones, 70% to 90% seen once. V lost 6 bases to trimming and J lost 2 bases; unmatched junction nucleotides: 6. The CDR3 sequence is 13 residues long. Germline-derived CDR1 and CDR2 are SQVTM and ANQGSEA. Material: PBMCs, obtained around atezolizumab (anti-PD-L1) treatment. The chain combines TRBV29-1 with TRBJ2-7; 8 bases agree with TRBD2. The clonotype was recovered from a man aged 50 or older with urothelial cancer. CDR3 amino acids: CSVRTSNTYEQYF. The CDR3 DNA follows: TGCAGCGTGCGGACTAGCAACACCTACGAGCAGTACTTC.